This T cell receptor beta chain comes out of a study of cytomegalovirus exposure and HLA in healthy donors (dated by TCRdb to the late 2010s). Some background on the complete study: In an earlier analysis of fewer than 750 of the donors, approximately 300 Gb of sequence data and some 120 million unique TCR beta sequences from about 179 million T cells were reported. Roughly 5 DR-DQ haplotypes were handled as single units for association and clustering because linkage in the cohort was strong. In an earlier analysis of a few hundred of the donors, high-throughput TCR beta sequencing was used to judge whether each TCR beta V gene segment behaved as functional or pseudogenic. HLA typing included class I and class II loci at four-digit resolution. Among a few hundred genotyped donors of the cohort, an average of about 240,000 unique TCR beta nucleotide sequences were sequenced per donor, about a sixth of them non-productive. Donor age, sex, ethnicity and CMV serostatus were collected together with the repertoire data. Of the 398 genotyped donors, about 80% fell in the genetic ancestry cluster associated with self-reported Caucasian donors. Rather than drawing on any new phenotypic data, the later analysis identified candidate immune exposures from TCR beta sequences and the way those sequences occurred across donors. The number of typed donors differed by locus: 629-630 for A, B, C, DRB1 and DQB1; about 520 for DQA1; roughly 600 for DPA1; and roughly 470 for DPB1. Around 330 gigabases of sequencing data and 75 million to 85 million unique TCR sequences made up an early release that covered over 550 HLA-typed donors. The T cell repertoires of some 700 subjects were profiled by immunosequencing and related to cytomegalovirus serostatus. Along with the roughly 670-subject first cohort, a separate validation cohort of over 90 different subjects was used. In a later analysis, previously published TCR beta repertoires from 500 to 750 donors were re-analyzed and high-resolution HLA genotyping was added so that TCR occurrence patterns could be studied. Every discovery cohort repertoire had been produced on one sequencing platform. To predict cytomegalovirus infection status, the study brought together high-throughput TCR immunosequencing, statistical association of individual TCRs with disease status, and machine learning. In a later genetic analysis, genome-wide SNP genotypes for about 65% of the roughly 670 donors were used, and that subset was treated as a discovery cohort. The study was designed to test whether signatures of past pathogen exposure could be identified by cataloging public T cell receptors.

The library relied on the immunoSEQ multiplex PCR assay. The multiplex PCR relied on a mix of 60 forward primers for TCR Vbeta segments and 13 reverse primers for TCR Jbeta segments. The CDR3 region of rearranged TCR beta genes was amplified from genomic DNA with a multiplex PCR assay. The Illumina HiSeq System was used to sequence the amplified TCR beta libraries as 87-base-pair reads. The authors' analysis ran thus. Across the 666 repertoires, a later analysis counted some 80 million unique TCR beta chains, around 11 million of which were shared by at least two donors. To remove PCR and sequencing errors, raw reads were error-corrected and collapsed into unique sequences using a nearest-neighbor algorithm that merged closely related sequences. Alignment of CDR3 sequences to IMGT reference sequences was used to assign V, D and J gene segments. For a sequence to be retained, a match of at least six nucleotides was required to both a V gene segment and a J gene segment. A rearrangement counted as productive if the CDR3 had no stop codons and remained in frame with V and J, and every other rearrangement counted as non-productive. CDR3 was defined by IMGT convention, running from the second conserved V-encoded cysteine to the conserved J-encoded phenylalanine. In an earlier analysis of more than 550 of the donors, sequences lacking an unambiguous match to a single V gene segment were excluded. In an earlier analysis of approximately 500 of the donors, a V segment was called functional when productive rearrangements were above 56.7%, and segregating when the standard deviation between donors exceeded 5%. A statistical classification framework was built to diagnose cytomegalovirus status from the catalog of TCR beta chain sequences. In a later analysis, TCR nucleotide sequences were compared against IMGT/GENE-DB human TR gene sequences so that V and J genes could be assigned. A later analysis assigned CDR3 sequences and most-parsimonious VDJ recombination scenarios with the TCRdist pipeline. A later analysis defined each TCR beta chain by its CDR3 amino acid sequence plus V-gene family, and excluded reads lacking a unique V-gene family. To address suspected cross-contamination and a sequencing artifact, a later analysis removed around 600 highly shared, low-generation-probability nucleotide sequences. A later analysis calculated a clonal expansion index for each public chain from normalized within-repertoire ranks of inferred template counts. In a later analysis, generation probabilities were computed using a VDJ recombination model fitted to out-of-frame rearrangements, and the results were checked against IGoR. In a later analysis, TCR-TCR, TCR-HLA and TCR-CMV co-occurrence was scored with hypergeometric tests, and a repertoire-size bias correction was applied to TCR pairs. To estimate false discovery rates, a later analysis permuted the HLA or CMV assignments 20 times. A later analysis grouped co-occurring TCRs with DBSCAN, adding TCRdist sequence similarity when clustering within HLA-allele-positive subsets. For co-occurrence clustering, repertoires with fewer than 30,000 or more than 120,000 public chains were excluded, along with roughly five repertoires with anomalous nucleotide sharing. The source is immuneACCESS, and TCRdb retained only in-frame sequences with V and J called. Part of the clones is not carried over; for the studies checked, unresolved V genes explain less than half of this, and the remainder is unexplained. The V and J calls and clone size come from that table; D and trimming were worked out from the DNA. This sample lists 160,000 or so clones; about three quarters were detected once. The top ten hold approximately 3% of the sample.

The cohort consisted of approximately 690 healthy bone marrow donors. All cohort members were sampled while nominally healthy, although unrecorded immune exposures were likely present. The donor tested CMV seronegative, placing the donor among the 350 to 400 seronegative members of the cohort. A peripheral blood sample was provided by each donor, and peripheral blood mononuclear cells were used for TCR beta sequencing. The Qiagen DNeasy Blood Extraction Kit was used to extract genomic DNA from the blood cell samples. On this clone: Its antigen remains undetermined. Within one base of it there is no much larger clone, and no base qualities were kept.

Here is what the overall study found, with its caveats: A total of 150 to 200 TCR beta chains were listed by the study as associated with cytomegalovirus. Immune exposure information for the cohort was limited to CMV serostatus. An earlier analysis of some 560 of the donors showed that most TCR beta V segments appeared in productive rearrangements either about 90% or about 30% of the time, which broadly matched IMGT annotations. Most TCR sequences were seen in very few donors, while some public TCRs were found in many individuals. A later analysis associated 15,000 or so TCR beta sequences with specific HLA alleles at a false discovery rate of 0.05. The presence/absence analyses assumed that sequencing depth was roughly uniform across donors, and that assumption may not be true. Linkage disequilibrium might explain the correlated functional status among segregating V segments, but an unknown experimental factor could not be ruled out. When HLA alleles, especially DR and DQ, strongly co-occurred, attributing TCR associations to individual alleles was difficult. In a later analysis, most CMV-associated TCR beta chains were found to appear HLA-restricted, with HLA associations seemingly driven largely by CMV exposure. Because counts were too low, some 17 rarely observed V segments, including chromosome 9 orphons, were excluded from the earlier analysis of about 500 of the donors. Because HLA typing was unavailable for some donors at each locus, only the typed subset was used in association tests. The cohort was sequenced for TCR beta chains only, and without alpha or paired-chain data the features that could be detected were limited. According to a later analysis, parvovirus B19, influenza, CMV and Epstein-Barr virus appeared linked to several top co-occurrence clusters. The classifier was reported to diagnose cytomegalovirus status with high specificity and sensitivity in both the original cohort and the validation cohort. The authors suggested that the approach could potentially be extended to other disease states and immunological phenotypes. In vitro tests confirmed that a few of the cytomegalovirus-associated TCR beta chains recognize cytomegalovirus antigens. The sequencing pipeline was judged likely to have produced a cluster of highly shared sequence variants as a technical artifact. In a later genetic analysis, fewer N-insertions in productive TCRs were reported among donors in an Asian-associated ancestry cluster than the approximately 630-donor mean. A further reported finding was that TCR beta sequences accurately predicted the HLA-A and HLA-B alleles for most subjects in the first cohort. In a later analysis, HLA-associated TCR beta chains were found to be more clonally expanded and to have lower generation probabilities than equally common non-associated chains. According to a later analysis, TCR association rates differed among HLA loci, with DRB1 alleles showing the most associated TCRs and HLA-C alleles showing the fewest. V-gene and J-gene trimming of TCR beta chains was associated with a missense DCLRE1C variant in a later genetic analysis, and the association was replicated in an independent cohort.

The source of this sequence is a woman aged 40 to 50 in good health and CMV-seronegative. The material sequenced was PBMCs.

The CDR3 here reads CASSLADRAGRGTQYF. The sequence in DNA is TGTGCCAGCAGCTTAGCCGATAGAGCGGGGAGGGGGACCCAGTACTTC. This receptor chain uses TRBV7-8 and TRBJ2-5; 7 bases in the junction line up with TRBD2. Taken from the germline V gene, the CDR1 and CDR2 loops are SGHVS and FQNEAQ. For this chain, trimming is 0 bases at the V end and 7 bases at the J end, and the number of junction bases without a gene match is 11. The CDR3 sequence holds 16 residues, the cysteine and phenylalanine included. Just CDR3 DNA is preserved here, 48 bases in frame from base 1. The entire variable domain, with the stretches around the CDR3 drawn from the reference TRBV7-8 and TRBJ2-5 proteins, is GAGVSQSPRYKVAKRGQDVALRCDPISGHVSLFWYQQALGQGPEFLTYFQNEAQLDKSGLPSDRFFAERPEGSVSTLKIQRTQQEDSAVYLCASSLADRAGRGTQYFGPGTRLLVL.